A selection of T cell receptor beta chains follows, all from one sample in a study of T cells in Graves' hyperthyroidism and ophthalmopathy. TCRdb reprocessed the multiplex PCR reads via MiXCR and lists one record per CDR3 protein. The sample records over 650,000 distinct CDR3 sequences, just under 45% being singletons. Sequenced input: peripheral blood or thyroid tissue (not recorded which). The receptors stem from an adult man with Graves' disease, either hyperthyroidism or ophthalmopathy (not recorded which). Each CDR3 is given with its conserved first and last residue. Each record gives: V gene, J gene, CDR3 protein.

TRBV12-3/TRBV12-4	TRBJ1-1	CASSLIDTEAFF
TRBV7-2	TRBJ2-7	CASSPVVRNEQYF
TRBV20-1	TRBJ2-7	CSASPGTGGEQYF
TRBV12-3/TRBV12-4	TRBJ2-2	CASSPGYGGELFF
TRBV7-9	TRBJ1-1	CASSSQGGEAFF
TRBV25-1	TRBJ1-6	CASSDAGTGAHSPLHF
TRBV15	TRBJ1-3	CATSRGERDTIYF
TRBV12-3/TRBV12-4	TRBJ2-7	CASSLREAAYEQYF
TRBV20-1	TRBJ1-4	CSARAGTGLEKLFF
TRBV7-6	TRBJ1-4	CASTLGAGANEKLFF
TRBV29-1	TRBJ1-2	CSVGPLGQGVGGGYTF
TRBV2	TRBJ1-1	CASSGQGARVTEAFF
TRBV10-2	TRBJ2-7	CASSELTSGSYEQYF
TRBV7-2	TRBJ1-1	CASSLLGSAEAFF
TRBV15	TRBJ1-2	CATSRNRQGANGYTF
TRBV7-9	TRBJ1-1	CASSLWGKGRKNTEAFF
TRBV9	TRBJ1-5	CASSADWDQPQHF
TRBV6-5	TRBJ2-5	CASSSSQGIGETQYF
TRBV7-2	TRBJ1-5	CASSFSGQGGRLSNQPQHF
TRBV2	TRBJ1-6	CASSPGGQGDNSPLHF
TRBV7-8	TRBJ2-5	CASGLAGGVRETQYF
TRBV24-1	TRBJ2-7	CATSEDGTGGSYEQYF
TRBV24-1	TRBJ2-6	CATSDPQGSGANVLTF
TRBV7-9	TRBJ2-7	CASSTRAGTRNEQYF
TRBV20-1	TRBJ1-2	CSAGTGVNPGYTF
TRBV2	TRBJ1-4	CASRGVTKLFF
TRBV10-2	TRBJ1-5	CASSESPRGYQPQHF
TRBV20-1	TRBJ2-7	CSARSSSVEYF
TRBV25-1	TRBJ1-4	CASWGADEKLFF
TRBV5-1	TRBJ1-4	CASSPDRGSGKLFF
TRBV29-1	TRBJ1-6	CSPTPMDDSPLHF
TRBV29-1	TRBJ2-5	CSAGGAGYQETQYF
TRBV7-2	TRBJ2-7	CASSLARTGILSYEQYF
TRBV5-1	TRBJ1-2	CASSLDRQTVNYGYTF
TRBV10-3	TRBJ1-6	CAINDRGAGSDNSPLHF
TRBV15	TRBJ1-3	CATSHPRRSGNTIYF
TRBV29-1	TRBJ2-7	CSALTGQYF
TRBV29-1	TRBJ2-2	CSVDVGWNTGELFF
TRBV7-7	TRBJ1-1	CASSSSTNTEAFF
TRBV7-9	TRBJ1-6	CASSGKNSPLHF
TRBV24-1	TRBJ1-2	CATSASRYGYTF
TRBV25-1	TRBJ2-7	CASSARPGPYEQYF
TRBV10-3	TRBJ1-2	CAISGTGANYGYTF
TRBV7-9	TRBJ1-3	CASSLPTGGSGNTIYF
TRBV7-2	TRBJ1-6	CASSLGDRNNSPLHF
TRBV29-1	TRBJ1-2	CSGGSDGYTF
TRBV7-8	TRBJ2-7	CASSSTQGFTYEQYF
TRBV7-2	TRBJ1-1	CASSLKGRTTEAFF
TRBV7-6	TRBJ2-5	CASSLVRTGMGQETQYF
TRBV7-9	TRBJ2-5	CASSLGVSGQETQYF
TRBV14	TRBJ1-4	CASSPFGQANEKLFF
TRBV24-1	TRBJ1-4	CATKGTANEKLFF
TRBV20-1	TRBJ2-2	CSAKRGMNTGELFF
TRBV10-3	TRBJ1-1	CASSLGRPEAFF
TRBV27	TRBJ1-1	CASSPSKGQVSEAFF